These 8 T cell receptor beta chains originate from one sample sequenced in a study of neurological immune-mediated disorders. MiXCR, run by TCRdb on the 5' RACE reads, gives a single entry per CDR3 protein. Counted here are roughly 36,000 distinct CDR3 sequences, almost 7.5% occurring once; the ten biggest clones make up roughly 5.6%. Sequencing used CD4+ T cells from blood. All receptors derive from a man aged 45-60 years in good health.

In its sample, this clonotype was seen many times. The chain uses TRBV30 and TRBJ2-7, with TRBD1 identical over 8 bases. J was trimmed by 6 bases and V by 1 base; bases with no gene match: 8. Per the germline V gene, CDR1 is GTSNPN and CDR2 is SVGIG (reference sequence). This CDR3 has 14 residues. CDR3 bases: TGTGCCTGGAGTGGTACTGACAGGGGAGGCGAGCAGTACTTC. This translates into CAWSGTDRGGEQYF.

This clonotype was seen at least ten times. This chain uses TRBV2 with TRBJ1-5; TRBD1 is a possible D gene (5 bases). V lost 4 bases and J lost 1, with 11 bases in between. The CDR3 runs 15 residues. Germline CDR1 SNHLY, CDR2 FYNNEI. The CDR3 loop reads CASSGSGISNQPQHF. CDR3 DNA sequence: TGTGCCAGCAGTGGCTCAGGGATCAGCAATCAGCCCCAGCATTTT. The full variable domain, rest sourced from reference TRBV2 and TRBJ1-5, is EPEVTQTPSHQVTQMGQEVILRCVPISNHLYFYWYRQILGQKVEFLVSFYNNEISEKSEIFDDQFSVERPDGSNFTLKIRSTKLEDSAMYFCASSGSGISNQPQHFGDGTRLSIL.

This clonotype occurred many times. V usage is TRBV9 and J usage is TRBJ2-1, with TRBD2 matching 11 bases. J lost 3 bases, V lost 4 bases, and 6 bases had no gene match. There are 16 residues in the CDR3. Germline V gene data show CDR1 as SGDLS and CDR2 as YYNGEE. For the CDR3, the DNA is TGTGCCAGCAGCCCTCGAACTAGCGGGGGCTACAATGAGCAGTTCTTC. Its translation is CASSPRTSGGYNEQFF.

This clonotype occurred many times. V usage is TRBV20-1 and J usage is TRBJ2-3, with 11 bases that match TRBD1. This CDR3 contains 16 residues. Per germline, CDR1 DFQATT and CDR2 SNEGSKA (reference sequence). Trimming at V came to 5 bases and at J to 3 bases, leaving 10 bases not matched to a gene. The CDR3 DNA reads TGCAGTGCTGGACCCGGGACAGGGGGAGGAACAGATACGCAGTATTTT. It encodes CSAGPGTGGGTDTQYF.

This clonotype was observed many times. This may be a read error, as it is one base from a much larger clone. The conserved final phenylalanine or tryptophan is absent from the CDR3, which likely points to a read error. The chain employs TRBV29-1 and TRBJ2-7, with D possibly matching TRBD2 (7 bases). V shed 6 bases and J shed 4 bases, with 16 bases lying between them. Per the germline V gene, CDR1 is SQVTM and CDR2 is ANQGSEA. CDR3 length equals 13 residues. The CDR3 bases are TGCAGCGTGGCTCGGGGGGCGCGTTACGAGCAGTACAAC. Translated, it gives CSVARGARYEQYN.

This clonotype was seen repeatedly, ten times or more. The rearrangement joins TRBV20-1 to TRBJ2-1; D remains ambiguous. Trimming stripped 0 bases from V and 0 bases from J, with 9 bases between. The CDR3 covers 15 residues. Germline CDR1 reads DFQATT; CDR2 reads SNEGSKA (reference sequence). CDR3 nucleotide sequence: TGCAGTGCTAGAGATGCAGTTCGCTCCTACAATGAGCAGTTCTTC. The encoded protein is CSARDAVRSYNEQFF.

This clonotype was counted ten times or more. This chain uses TRBV6-2 or TRBV6-3 with TRBJ2-7; no definite D call. Deletions cut 4 bases from V and 5 bases from J, with 9 bases between. Germline CDR1 and CDR2: MNHEY and SVGEGT. The CDR3 is 12 amino acids. CDR3 nucleotides: TGTGCCAGCAGTTCCCGGGCCGACGAGCAGTACTTC. Translation: CASSSRADEQYF.

This clonotype has a count of ten or more. The chain couples TRBV20-1 to TRBJ2-3; 9 bases line up with TRBD2. Germline lookup yields CDR1 DFQATT and CDR2 SNEGSKA (reference sequence). This CDR3 has 14 amino acids. Trimming removed 5 bases from V and 3 bases from J; junction bases left unmatched: 6. The CDR3 loop reads CSAGSGSRTDTQYF. As DNA, the CDR3 is TGCAGTGCTGGTAGCGGGAGTAGAACAGATACGCAGTATTTT.